One sample yielded the 22 T cell receptor beta chains listed below, sequenced in a study of blood T cell repertoires in COVID-19. TCRdb's table, derived via immunoSEQ multiplex PCR, lists solely in-frame clones and lacks some. The sample yields about 170,000 clones, 84% seen once. The sequencing sample was made of peripheral blood. These receptors all stem from a middle-aged man who had recovered from COVID-19.

This chain uses TRBV7-3 with TRBJ2-3, with TRBD2 matching 9 bases. This CDR3 is 16 amino acids long. V lost 5 bases, J lost 0 bases, and 6 bases stayed unmatched. Germline CDR1 is SGHTA and CDR2 is FQGTGA. Here the CDR3 DNA reads TGTGCCAGCAGCATGAGCGGGGGGTATAGCACAGATACGCAGTATTTT. Its protein product is CASSMSGGYSTDTQYF.

This clone has a handful of counts. The rearrangement uses TRBV15 and TRBJ2-4; D perhaps matches TRBD2 (5 bases). The CDR3 covers 16 residues. Germline V gene data show CDR1 as LNHNV and CDR2 as YYDKDF (reference sequence). Trimming pared 0 bases from V and 0 bases from J, leaving 9 bases between. CDR3 region: CATSRDDGIAKNIQYF. CDR3 DNA: TGTGCCACCAGCAGAGATGACGGGATAGCCAAAAACATTCAGTACTTC.

The J gene is TRBJ2-4, the V gene TRBV21-1; TRBD2 is taken as the D call from the table, unchecked against the DNA. TRBV21-1 is termed a pseudogene. This CDR3 contains 14 residues. CDR3 coding DNA: TGTGCCAGCAGCAAGGGTGACTCCGAGGGCATTCAGTACTTC. Translated: CASSKGDSEGIQYF.

In its sample, this clone was seen a few times. This chain joins TRBV9 and TRBJ2-2, with a weak D call TRBD2 (6 bases). The germline V gene encodes CDR1 SGDLS and CDR2 YYNGEE. The CDR3 totals 13 residues. V lost 3 bases to trimming and J lost 6 bases, with 9 bases between them. The CDR3 bases are TGTGCCAGCAGCGGGAGGGGTTCCGGGGAGCTGTTTTTT. It specifies CASSGRGSGELFF.

The V call is TRBV2, the J call TRBJ1-6, with 8 bases aligning to TRBD1. CDR1 is SNHLY and CDR2 is FYNNEI in the germline V gene. The CDR3 loop spans 15 amino acids. J gave up 7 bases and V 7 bases, and 9 bases lay outside the gene matches. CDR3 protein: CASKVEDRVNSPLHF. The CDR3, as DNA: TGTGCCAGCAAAGTTGAGGACAGGGTAAATTCACCCCTCCACTTT.

The rearrangement joins TRBV2 to TRBJ1-5; possibly TRBD1 for D (5 bases). Germline CDR1 reads SNHLY; CDR2 reads FYNNEI. The CDR3 is 13 residues long. Trimming left V 5 bases short and J 7 bases short, with 12 bases between. CDR3 residues: CASSQGPEQPQHF. The CDR3 nucleotides are TGTGCCAGCAGTCAGGGTCCAGAGCAGCCCCAGCATTTT.

V gene TRBV6-5 combines with J gene TRBJ2-4, with D maybe TRBD1 (6 bases). The CDR3 has 15 amino acids. Germline V gene sequence: CDR1 MNHEY, CDR2 SVGAGI. Trimming removed 2 bases from V and 9 bases from J, with 17 bases in between. CDR3 DNA: TGTGCCAGCAGTTACAACAGCCAGGGGCGAGGCATTCAGTACTTC. This translates into CASSYNSQGRGIQYF.

To note about this clone: The same CDR3 also results from other DNA sequences found in this sample. The chain links TRBV11-3 to TRBJ2-7; 9 bases agree with TRBD2. Looked up from germline, CDR1 is SGHNT and CDR2 is YENEEA. The CDR3 contains 14 residues. Losses at the gene ends were 3 bases for V and 4 bases for J; bases not matched to a gene: 4. For the CDR3, the DNA is TGTGCCAGCAGCTTGTCTAGCGGGACGTACGAGCAGTACTTC. This gives the protein CASSLSSGTYEQYF.

V usage is TRBV18 and J usage is TRBJ2-7; the D gene is possibly TRBD1 (6 bases). The ends were cut back, 3 bases at V and 5 bases at J, with 8 bases in the middle. CDR3 size: 12 residues. Germline V gene sequence: CDR1 KGHSH, CDR2 LQKENI. In DNA, the CDR3 is TGTGCCAGCTCACCCCACAGGGACGAGCAGTACTTC. This gives the protein CASSPHRDEQYF.

J is TRBJ1-4 and V is TRBV11-2; a possible D gene is TRBD1 (6 bases). V shed 1 base and J shed 0 bases, with 15 bases lying between them. Germline V gene data show CDR1 as SGHAT and CDR2 as FQNNGV. There are 18 residues in the CDR3. The CDR3 region is CASSLATHWTATNEKLFF. CDR3 coding DNA: TGTGCCAGCAGCTTAGCAACCCATTGGACAGCAACTAATGAAAAACTGTTTTTT. Complete variable domain (other parts from reference TRBV11-2 and TRBJ1-4): EAGVAQSPRYKIIEKRQSVAFWCNPISGHATLYWYQQILGQGPKLLIQFQNNGVVDDSQLPKDRFSAERLKGVDSTLKIQPAKLEDSAVYLCASSLATHWTATNEKLFFGSGTQLSVL.

The CDR3 region has the DNA TGTGCCAGCAGCTTATCAGGGGGCAACACTGAAGCTTTCTTT. This translates into CASSLSGGNTEAFF. The chain joins TRBV5-5 to TRBJ1-1; 8 bases are shared with TRBD1. This CDR3 region has 14 residues. CDR1 and CDR2 (germline): SGHKS, YYEKEE (reference sequence). J was trimmed by 2 bases and V by 2 bases; bases with no gene match: 2.

The chain has TRBV19 and TRBJ1-5; D is ambiguous. V was pared by 2 bases and J by 3 bases, with 8 bases between. The CDR3 contains 14 residues. The germline CDR1 and CDR2 sequences are LNHDA and SQIVND (reference sequence). CDR3 sequence: CASSIPGNNQPQHF. CDR3 in DNA: TGTGCCAGTAGTATACCGGGGAACAATCAGCCCCAGCATTTT. The whole variable domain, remainder taken from reference TRBV19 and TRBJ1-5, is DGGITQSPKYLFRKEGQNVTLSCEQNLNHDAMYWYRQDPGQGLRLIYYSQIVNDFQKGDIAEGYSVSREKKESFPLTVTSAQKNPTAFYLCASSIPGNNQPQHFGDGTRLSIL.

The count of this clone is one. The CDR3 bases are TGTGCCACCCAGGGGCCCTATGGCTACACCTTC. It specifies CATQGPYGYTF. The rearrangement joins TRBV27 to TRBJ1-2; weak D call: TRBD1 (6 bases). This CDR3 is 11 amino acids long. Per germline, CDR1 MNHEY and CDR2 SMNVEV (reference sequence). Trimming took off 10 bases at V and 4 bases at J, with 10 bases between the two ends.

This clone came up a few times. CDR3 in DNA: TGTGCCAGCAGTGAGTCAGGTAGCACAGATACGCAGTATTTT. Translating gives CASSESGSTDTQYF. This sequence joins TRBV6-4 and TRBJ2-3; D ambiguous. Germline values: CDR1 MRHNA, CDR2 SNTAGT. Trimming stripped 3 bases from V and 0 bases from J, with 7 bases between. This CDR3 is 14 amino acids long.

This clone appeared once. This sequence joins TRBV3-1 (or the pseudogene TRBV3-2) and TRBJ1-5, with a weak D call TRBD1 (5 bases). The germline V gene has CDR1 LGHDT and CDR2 YNNKEL (reference sequence). The CDR3 covers 17 residues. V lost 4 bases and J 0 bases, leaving 16 bases between the germline ends. The CDR3 nucleotides are TGTGCCAGCAGCCTCCCTAGCGGGGCTTATAGCAATCAGCCCCAGCATTTT. Translated, it gives CASSLPSGAYSNQPQHF.

The chain recombines TRBV12-5 with TRBJ1-2; D perhaps matches TRBD1 (6 bases). Trimming cost V 1 base and J 7 bases, with 16 bases left between them. Per germline, CDR1 LGHNT and CDR2 FRNRAP. The CDR3 spans 15 residues. Written as DNA, the CDR3 is TGTGCTAGTGGTTTGGGGTTGGCAGGGGAATCTGGCTACACCTTC. It codes for CASGLGLAGESGYTF.

This CDR3 is CASSDIGQGLELFF. CDR3 DNA: TGTGCCAGCAGCGATATTGGACAGGGGTTGGAGCTGTTTTTT. The J gene is TRBJ2-2, the V gene TRBV5-8, with TRBD1 matching 9 bases. V was pared by 4 bases and J by 10 bases, with 8 bases of the junction left unmatched. The CDR3 length is 14 residues. Germline V gene lookup returns CDR1 SGHTS and CDR2 YDEGEE.

This clone occurred once. The chain recombines TRBV7-3 with TRBJ2-1; the match to TRBD2 covers 7 bases. Germline V gene sequence: CDR1 SGHTA, CDR2 FQGTGA. The CDR3 loop spans 14 amino acids. The ends lost 2 bases at V and 5 bases at J; junction bases unmatched: 3. CDR3 bases: TGTGCCAGCAGCTTAGTTCTAGCGGACAATGAGCAGTTCTTC. It is translated as CASSLVLADNEQFF. Using reference TRBV7-3 and TRBJ2-1 for the parts outside the CDR3, the full variable domain is GAGVSQTPSNKVTEKGKYVELRCDPISGHTALYWYRQSLGQGPEFLIYFQGTGAADDSGLPNDRFFAVRPEGSVSTLKIQRTERGDSAVYLCASSLVLADNEQFFGPGTRLTVL.

The table lists this clone with a few counts. The chain uses TRBV28 and TRBJ1-3, with 7 bases matching TRBD1. After removal of 3 bases from V and 2 bases from J, the junction contained 4 bases not matched to a gene. Germline V lookup: CDR1 MDHEN, CDR2 SYDVKM. This CDR3 comprises 15 residues. This CDR3 is CASSLRGGAGNTIYF. The CDR3, as DNA: TGTGCCAGCAGTTTGCGAGGGGGCGCTGGAAACACCATATATTTT.

V is TRBV27 and J is TRBJ1-1; D remains unclear. Germline V gives CDR1 MNHEY, CDR2 SMNVEV (reference sequence). Trimming left V 3 bases short and J 1 base short, with 12 bases between. The CDR3 covers 15 residues. In DNA, the CDR3 is TGTGCCAGCAGTTTGGGAGGAAACAGGAACACTGAAGCTTTCTTT. It codes for CASSLGGNRNTEAFF.

This chain connects TRBV21-1 to TRBJ2-7; TRBD1 is taken as the D call from the table, unchecked against the DNA. TRBV21-1 is assigned pseudogene status. The length of the CDR3 is 15 residues. The CDR3 here is CASSRDNNNSYEQYF. The CDR3, as DNA: TGTGCCAGCAGCCGGGACAACAATAACTCCTACGAGCAGTACTTC.

The gene calls are TRBV6-6 and TRBJ2-2; a possible D gene is TRBD1 (6 bases). The CDR3 extends over 15 amino acids. V was trimmed by 6 bases and J by 2 bases, leaving 13 bases between them. CDR1 is MNHNY, CDR2 SVGAGI, per germline (reference sequence). Here the CDR3 reads CASSLRGLNTGELFF. CDR3 in DNA: TGTGCCAGCAGCCTCAGGGGTCTTAACACCGGGGAGCTGTTTTTT.